The clone carrying this T cell receptor beta chain was seen repeatedly, ten times or more. Its antigen remains unidentified. This sample's RNA came from whole unsorted tissue. Newly diagnosed lung cancer patients had thoracic surgery in China, August–November 2014, without prior chemotherapy. The data were taken from a study of tumor and adjacent non-tumor tissue in lung cancer. Background on the study: Each sample yielded roughly 4 million productive TCRbeta reads on average. Findings and caveats of the study: Compared with tumor, normal lung showed significantly lower TCR diversity. Patients with more diverse tumor TCRs had worse survival.

TCRbeta libraries were built with three rounds of nested PCR, modified from ARM-PCR. MiXCR was run by TCRdb on the multiplex PCR reads, yielding one entry per CDR3 protein. The sample lists under 150,000 distinct CDR3 sequences, around 61% seen once, with around a sixth in the top ten. Germline V gene sequence: CDR1 MNHNS, CDR2 SASEGT. The CDR3 spans 12 residues. V was pared by 0 bases and J by 4 bases, with 3 bases between. This TCR was sampled from a man between 60 and 75 years old with small cell lung cancer. Input material: lung tumor tissue. The J gene is TRBJ2-5, the V gene TRBV6-1, with D unresolved. The CDR3 reads CASSEARETQYF. As DNA, the CDR3 is TGTGCCAGCAGTGAAGCCCGAGAGACCCAGTACTTC.